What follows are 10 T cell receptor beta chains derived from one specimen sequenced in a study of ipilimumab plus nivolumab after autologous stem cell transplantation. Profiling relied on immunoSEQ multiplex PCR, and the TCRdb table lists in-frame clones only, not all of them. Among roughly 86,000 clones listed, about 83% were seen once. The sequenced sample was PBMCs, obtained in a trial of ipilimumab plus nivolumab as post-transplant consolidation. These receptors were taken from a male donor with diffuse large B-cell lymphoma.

CDR3 region: CAWSVPDTEAFF. The CDR3 bases are TGTGCCTGGAGTGTACCGGACACTGAAGCTTTCTTT. The V call is TRBV30, the J call TRBJ1-1; unclear D gene. CDR1 is GTSNPN, CDR2 SVGIG, per germline (reference sequence). With 0 bases removed from V and 3 bases from J, the gap between germline ends came to 5 bases. The CDR3 runs to 12 residues.

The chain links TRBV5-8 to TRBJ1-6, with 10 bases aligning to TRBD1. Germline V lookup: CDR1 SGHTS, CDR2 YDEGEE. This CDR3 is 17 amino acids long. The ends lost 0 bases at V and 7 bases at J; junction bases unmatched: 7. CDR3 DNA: TGTGCCAGCAGCTTGGATGCTAGGACAGGGGGGAATTCACCCCTCCACTTT. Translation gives CASSLDARTGGNSPLHF.

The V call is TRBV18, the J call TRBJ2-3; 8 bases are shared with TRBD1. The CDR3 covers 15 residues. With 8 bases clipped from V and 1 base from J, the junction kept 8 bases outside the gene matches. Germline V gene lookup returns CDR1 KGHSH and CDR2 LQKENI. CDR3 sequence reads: CASRDRSSGTDTQYF. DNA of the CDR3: TGTGCCAGCCGGGACAGGAGTTCTGGCACAGATACGCAGTATTTT. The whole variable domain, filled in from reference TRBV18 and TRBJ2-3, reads NAGVMQNPRHLVRRRGQEARLRCSPMKGHSHVYWYRQLPEEGLKFMVYLQKENIIDESGMPKERFSAEFPKEGPSILRIQQVVRGDSAAYFCASRDRSSGTDTQYFGPGTRLTVL.

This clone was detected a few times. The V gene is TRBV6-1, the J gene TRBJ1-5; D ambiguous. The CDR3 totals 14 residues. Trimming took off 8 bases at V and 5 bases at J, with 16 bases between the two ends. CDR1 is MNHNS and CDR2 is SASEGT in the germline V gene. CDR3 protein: CASVRKGRDQPQHF. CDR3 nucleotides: TGTGCCAGCGTCCGGAAAGGGCGGGATCAGCCCCAGCATTTT.

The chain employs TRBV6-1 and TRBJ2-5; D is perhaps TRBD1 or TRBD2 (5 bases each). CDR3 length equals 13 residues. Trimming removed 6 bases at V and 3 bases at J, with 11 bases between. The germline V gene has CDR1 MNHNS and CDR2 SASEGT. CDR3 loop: CASRRDVEETQYF. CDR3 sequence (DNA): TGTGCCAGCAGGAGGGACGTAGAAGAGACCCAGTACTTC.

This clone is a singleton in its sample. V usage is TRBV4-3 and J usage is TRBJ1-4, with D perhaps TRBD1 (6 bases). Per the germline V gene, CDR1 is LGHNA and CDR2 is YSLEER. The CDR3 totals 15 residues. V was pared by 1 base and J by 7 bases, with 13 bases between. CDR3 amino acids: CASSQGYRVSEKLFF. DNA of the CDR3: TGCGCCAGCAGCCAAGGGTACAGGGTGAGTGAAAAACTGTTTTTT.

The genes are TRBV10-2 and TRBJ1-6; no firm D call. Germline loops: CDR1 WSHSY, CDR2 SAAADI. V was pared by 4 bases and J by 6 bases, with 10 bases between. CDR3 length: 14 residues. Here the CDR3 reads CASSVQSLNSPLHF. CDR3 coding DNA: TGCGCCAGCAGTGTCCAGAGCCTTAATTCACCCCTCCACTTT.

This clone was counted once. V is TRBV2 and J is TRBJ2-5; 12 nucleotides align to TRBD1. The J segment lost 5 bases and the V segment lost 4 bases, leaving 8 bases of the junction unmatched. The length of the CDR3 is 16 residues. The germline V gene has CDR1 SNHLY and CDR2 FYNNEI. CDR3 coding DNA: TGTGCCAGCAGTGCGCCGCGGGACAGGGGGCTTGAGACCCAGTACTTC. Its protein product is CASSAPRDRGLETQYF.

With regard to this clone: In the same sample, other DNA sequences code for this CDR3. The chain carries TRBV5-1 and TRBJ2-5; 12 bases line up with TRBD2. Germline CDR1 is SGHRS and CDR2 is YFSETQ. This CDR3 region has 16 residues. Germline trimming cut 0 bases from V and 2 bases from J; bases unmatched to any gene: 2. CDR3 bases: TGCGCCAGCAGCTTGGGCGGACTAGCGGGGCAAGAGACCCAGTACTTC. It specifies CASSLGGLAGQETQYF. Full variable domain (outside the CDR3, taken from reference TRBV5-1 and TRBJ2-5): KAGVTQTPRYLIKTRGQQVTLSCSPISGHRSVSWYQQTPGQGLQFLFEYFSETQRNKGNFPGRFSGRQFSNSRSEMNVSTLELGDSALYLCASSLGGLAGQETQYFGPGTRLLVL.

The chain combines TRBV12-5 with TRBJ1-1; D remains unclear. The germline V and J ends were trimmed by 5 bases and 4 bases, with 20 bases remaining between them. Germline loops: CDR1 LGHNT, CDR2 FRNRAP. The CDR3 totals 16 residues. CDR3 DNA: TGTGCTAGTGGTACTGACATTAACTGGGTCTCCACTGAAGCTTTCTTT. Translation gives CASGTDINWVSTEAFF.